This T cell receptor beta chain appears in the sequencing data of a study of CD8 T cells in Susac syndrome. Controls were healthy donors chosen to match patients in age and sex. The authors reverse transcribed roughly 0.5 to 1 ug RNA with random hexamers. Multiplex PCR with immunoSEQ amplified the TCR beta CDR3 across 54 Vbeta and 13 Jbeta. TCRdb re-called the immunoSEQ multiplex PCR reads through MiXCR, storing one row per CDR3 protein. The profile shows about 120,000 distinct CDR3 sequences, around 90% of them singletons. Trimming pared 0 bases from V and 3 bases from J, leaving 12 bases between. This CDR3 contains 16 residues. Germline lookup yields CDR1 LGHNA and CDR2 YSLEER.

This chain uses TRBV4-3 with TRBJ2-1; D is undetermined. The sequence was collected from a human donor in good health. Sequencing input: CD8+ T cells from PBMCs. DNA of the CDR3: TGCGCCAGCAGCCAAGAAGGTGCGACAAACTACAATGAGCAGTTCTTC. This gives the protein CASSQEGATNYNEQFF.